A single sample is the source of the 12 T cell receptor beta chains below, sequenced in a study of CXCR3-negative and CXCR3-positive naive CD8 T cells. Carrying UMI labels, the TRB cDNA libraries were prepared through 5' RACE. TCRdb reprocessed the 5' RACE reads, keeping one entry per CDR3 protein, no DNA. This listing includes under 75,000 distinct CDR3 sequences. Sequenced sample: naive CXCR3- CD8+ T cells from blood. Subset given: CD45RO-CCR7+CD27+CD95- naive CD8+ T cells lacking CXCR3 (TNR3-). These receptor sequences come from a human donor in good health. Some clones in this sample may be carry-over from other donors' samples.

V usage is TRBV19 and J usage is TRBJ2-1; the D gene TCRdb calls, TRBD2, cannot be checked with no DNA. Germline lookup yields CDR1 LNHDA and CDR2 SQIVND (reference sequence). The CDR3 spans 13 residues. CDR3 in amino acids: CASTGLAGNEQFF.

This clonotype registers medium-sized by frequency. The CDR3 here is CSASAGDRGLGEQYF. The rearrangement joins TRBV20-1 to TRBJ2-7; the D gene TCRdb calls, TRBD1, cannot be checked with no DNA. From germline, CDR1 is DFQATT and CDR2 SNEGSKA (reference sequence). This CDR3 contains 15 residues.

The V and J genes are TRBV14 and TRBJ2-2; TCRdb indicates TRBD1, and absent DNA this call remains unverified. The germline V gene encodes CDR1 SGHDN and CDR2 FVKESK. This CDR3 has 15 amino acids. CDR3 residues: CASSQDPGGFGELFF.

The genes are TRBV18 and TRBJ1-1; checking the TCRdb D call of TRBD1 is not possible without DNA. This CDR3 comprises 13 residues. CDR1 KGHSH and CDR2 LQKENI come from the germline V gene. CDR3 loop: CASSPGDRAEAFF.

The chain joins TRBV20-1 to TRBJ1-1. The CDR3 is 14 amino acids. The germline CDR1 and CDR2 sequences are DFQATT and SNEGSKA (reference sequence). CDR3 loop: CSAKEGGRNTEAFF.

This sequence joins TRBV3-1 and TRBJ2-4; the D call of TRBD2 rests on TCRdb alone, since no DNA is present to check it. This CDR3 contains 15 residues. CDR1 and CDR2 from the germline V gene are LGHDT and YNNKEL (reference sequence). CDR3 loop: CASSQSDLAKNIQYF.

This CDR3 reads CASSIMSGGNNEQFF. The V and J genes are TRBV19 and TRBJ2-1; the TCRdb D gene call, TRBD1, has no DNA to confirm it. This CDR3 region has 15 residues. The germline V gene encodes CDR1 LNHDA and CDR2 SQIVND (reference sequence). The entire variable domain, with the rest obtained from reference TRBV19 and TRBJ2-1, is as follows: DGGITQSPKYLFRKEGQNVTLSCEQNLNHDAMYWYRQDPGQGLRLIYYSQIVNDFQKGDIAEGYSVSREKKESFPLTVTSAQKNPTAFYLCASSIMSGGNNEQFFGPGTRLTVL.

This chain links TRBV11-3 with TRBJ2-7; the D gene TCRdb calls, TRBD1, cannot be checked with no DNA. From germline, CDR1 is SGHNT and CDR2 YENEEA. The CDR3 contains 15 residues. The CDR3 sequence is CASSLGQGASYEQYF.

V and J are TRBV21-1 and TRBJ1-3; without DNA, the TCRdb call of TRBD1 cannot be checked. TRBV21-1 is listed as a pseudogene. This CDR3 spans 12 amino acids. CDR3 sequence reads: CASGTGVNTIYF.

CDR3: CASSYGTGEAVGYTF. V usage is TRBV6-5 and J usage is TRBJ1-2; there is no DNA to check the TCRdb D call of TRBD1. Germline V CDR1 and CDR2: MNHEY, SVGAGI. This CDR3 spans 15 amino acids.

The gene calls are TRBV4-3 and TRBJ2-1; absent DNA, TCRdb's TRBD2 call cannot be checked. Germline CDR1 and CDR2: LGHNA and YSLEER. CDR3 length: 16 residues. The CDR3 loop reads CASSQDTSGGAYEQFF.

The chain couples TRBV7-9 to TRBJ2-1; TCRdb calls TRBD2, which cannot be checked without DNA. In germline, CDR1 is SEHNR, CDR2 FQNEAQ (reference sequence). The CDR3 consists of 18 residues. CDR3 sequence: CASSPLTSGGPRYNEQFF.